This TCR beta chain was profiled in a study of read filtering for tumor transcriptome and immune sequencing. In this sample, this clonotype turned up many times. Sampling of bone marrow took place during active disease in every patient. Germline V gives CDR1 PRHDT, CDR2 FYEKMQ (reference sequence). The CDR3 extends over 17 amino acids. The V end was cut by 5 bases, the J end by 2 bases, with 21 bases between. From around 0.4 ug of RNA, a library with molecular barcoded alpha/delta and beta/gamma adaptors was made. TCRdb reprocessed the reads with MiXCR, giving one entry per CDR3 protein. This table has 20,000 to 30,000 distinct CDR3 sequences, 20% to 25% appearing once.

The J gene is TRBJ2-5, the V gene TRBV13, with D perhaps matching TRBD2 (6 bases). The TCR was taken from a donor over 35 with multiple myeloma. The source material was a population of CD138-negative cells sorted from bone marrow. The CDR3 sequence is CASSHSGGRGLQETQYF. The CDR3 nucleotides read TGTGCCAGCAGCCACTCTGGGGGACGGGGGTTGCAAGAGACCCAGTACTTC.